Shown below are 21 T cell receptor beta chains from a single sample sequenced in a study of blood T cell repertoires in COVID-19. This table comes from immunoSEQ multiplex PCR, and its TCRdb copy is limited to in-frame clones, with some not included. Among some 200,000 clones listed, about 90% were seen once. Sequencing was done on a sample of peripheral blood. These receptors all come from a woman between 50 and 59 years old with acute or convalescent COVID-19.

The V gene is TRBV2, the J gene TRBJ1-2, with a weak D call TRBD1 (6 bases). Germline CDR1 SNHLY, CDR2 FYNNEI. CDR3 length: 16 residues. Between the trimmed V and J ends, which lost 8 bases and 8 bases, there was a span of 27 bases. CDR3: CASLRAPRTVPLGYTF. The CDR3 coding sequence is TGTGCCAGCTTGCGGGCCCCGAGGACAGTACCCTTAGGCTACACCTTC.

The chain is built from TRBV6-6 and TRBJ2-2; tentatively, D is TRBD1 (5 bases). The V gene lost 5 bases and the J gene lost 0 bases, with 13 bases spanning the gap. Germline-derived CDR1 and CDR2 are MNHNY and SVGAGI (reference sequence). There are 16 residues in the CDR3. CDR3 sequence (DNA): TGTGCCAGCAGTGCGGACATTAAAACGAACACCGGGGAGCTGTTTTTT. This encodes CASSADIKTNTGELFF.

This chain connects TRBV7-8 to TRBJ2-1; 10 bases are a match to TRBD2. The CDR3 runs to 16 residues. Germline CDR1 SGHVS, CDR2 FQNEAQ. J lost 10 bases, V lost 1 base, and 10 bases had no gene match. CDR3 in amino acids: CASSLEGLARQGEQFF. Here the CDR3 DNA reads TGTGCCAGCAGCTTAGAGGGACTAGCGCGCCAGGGGGAGCAGTTCTTC.

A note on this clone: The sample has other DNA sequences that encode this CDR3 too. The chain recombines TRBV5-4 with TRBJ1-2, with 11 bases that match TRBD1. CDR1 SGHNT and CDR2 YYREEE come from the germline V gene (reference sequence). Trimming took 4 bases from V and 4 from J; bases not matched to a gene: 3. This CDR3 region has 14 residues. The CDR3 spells CASSPGQGGYGYTF. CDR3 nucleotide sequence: TGTGCCAGCAGCCCGGGACAGGGGGGCTATGGCTACACCTTC.

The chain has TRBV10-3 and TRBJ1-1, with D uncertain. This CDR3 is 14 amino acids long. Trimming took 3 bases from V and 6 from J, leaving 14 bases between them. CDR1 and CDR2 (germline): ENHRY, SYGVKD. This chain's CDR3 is CAISENPTMSEAFF. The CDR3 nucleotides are TGTGCCATCAGTGAAAACCCTACTATGTCTGAAGCTTTCTTT.

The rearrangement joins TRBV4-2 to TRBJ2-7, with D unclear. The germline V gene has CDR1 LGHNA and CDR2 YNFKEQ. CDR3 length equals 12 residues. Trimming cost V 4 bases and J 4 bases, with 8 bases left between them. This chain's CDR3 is CASSPPLYEQYF. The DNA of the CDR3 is TGTGCCAGCAGCCCCCCCCTTTACGAGCAGTACTTC.

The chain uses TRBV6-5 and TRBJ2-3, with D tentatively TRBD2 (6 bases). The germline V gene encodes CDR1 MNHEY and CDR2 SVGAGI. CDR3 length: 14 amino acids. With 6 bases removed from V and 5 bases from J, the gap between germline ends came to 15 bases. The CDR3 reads CASSLTRAGDTQYF. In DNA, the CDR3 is TGTGCCAGCAGCCTCACAAGAGCGGGAGATACGCAGTATTTT.

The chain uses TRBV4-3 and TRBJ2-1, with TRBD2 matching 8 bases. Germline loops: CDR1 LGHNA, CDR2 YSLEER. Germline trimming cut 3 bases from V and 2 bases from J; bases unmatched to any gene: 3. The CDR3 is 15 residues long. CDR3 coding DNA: TGCGCCAGCAGCCAGAGGCGGGGGGCCTACAATGAGCAGTTCTTC. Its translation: CASSQRRGAYNEQFF.

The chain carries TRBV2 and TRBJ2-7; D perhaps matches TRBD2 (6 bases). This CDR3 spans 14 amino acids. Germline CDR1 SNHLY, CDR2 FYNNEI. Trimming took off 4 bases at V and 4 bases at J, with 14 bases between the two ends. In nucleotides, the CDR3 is TGTGCCAGCAGTGGTGGCAGGGAGGTATACGAGCAGTACTTC. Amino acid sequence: CASSGGREVYEQYF. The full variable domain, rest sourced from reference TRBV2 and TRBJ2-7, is EPEVTQTPSHQVTQMGQEVILRCVPISNHLYFYWYRQILGQKVEFLVSFYNNEISEKSEIFDDQFSVERPDGSNFTLKIRSTKLEDSAMYFCASSGGREVYEQYFGPGTRLTVT.

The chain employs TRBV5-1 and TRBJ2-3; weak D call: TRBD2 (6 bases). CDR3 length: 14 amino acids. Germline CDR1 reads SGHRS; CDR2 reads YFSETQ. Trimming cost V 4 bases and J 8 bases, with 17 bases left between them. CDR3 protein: CASSQLDPSVTQYF. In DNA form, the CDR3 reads TGCGCCAGCAGCCAGCTGGACCCTAGCGTTACGCAGTATTTT.

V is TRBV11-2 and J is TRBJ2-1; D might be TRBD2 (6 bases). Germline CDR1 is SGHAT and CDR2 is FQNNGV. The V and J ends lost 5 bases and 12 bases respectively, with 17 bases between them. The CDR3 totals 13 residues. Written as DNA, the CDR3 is TGTGCCAGCAGCGCCAGCTTAGCGGAGGGGCAGTTCTTC. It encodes CASSASLAEGQFF.

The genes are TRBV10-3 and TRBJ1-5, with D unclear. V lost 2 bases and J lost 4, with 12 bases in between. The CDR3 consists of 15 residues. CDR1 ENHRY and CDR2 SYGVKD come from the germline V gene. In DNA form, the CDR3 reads TGTGCCATCAGTGAGCTCGGGGTTGGGAATCAGCCCCAGCATTTT. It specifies CAISELGVGNQPQHF.

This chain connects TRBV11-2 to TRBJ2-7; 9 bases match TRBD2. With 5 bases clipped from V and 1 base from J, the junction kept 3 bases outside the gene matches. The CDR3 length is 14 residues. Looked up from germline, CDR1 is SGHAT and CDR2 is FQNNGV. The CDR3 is CASSAGGNSYEQYF. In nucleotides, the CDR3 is TGTGCCAGCAGCGCGGGAGGGAATTCCTACGAGCAGTACTTC. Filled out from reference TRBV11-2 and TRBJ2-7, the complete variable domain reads EAGVAQSPRYKIIEKRQSVAFWCNPISGHATLYWYQQILGQGPKLLIQFQNNGVVDDSQLPKDRFSAERLKGVDSTLKIQPAKLEDSAVYLCASSAGGNSYEQYFGPGTRLTVT.

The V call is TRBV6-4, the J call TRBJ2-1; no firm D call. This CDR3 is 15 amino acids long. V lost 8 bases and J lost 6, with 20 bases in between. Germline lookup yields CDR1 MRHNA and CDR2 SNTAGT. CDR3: CASAETSAGFNEQFF. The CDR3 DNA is TGTGCCAGCGCTGAAACTTCCGCCGGGTTCAATGAGCAGTTCTTC.

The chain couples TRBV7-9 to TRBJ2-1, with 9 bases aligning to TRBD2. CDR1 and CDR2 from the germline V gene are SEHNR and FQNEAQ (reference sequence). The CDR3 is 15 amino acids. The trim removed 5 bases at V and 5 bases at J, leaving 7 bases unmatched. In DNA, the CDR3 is TGTGCCAGCAGCCCAGGGCTAGCGGGGAACAATGAGCAGTTCTTC. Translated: CASSPGLAGNNEQFF.

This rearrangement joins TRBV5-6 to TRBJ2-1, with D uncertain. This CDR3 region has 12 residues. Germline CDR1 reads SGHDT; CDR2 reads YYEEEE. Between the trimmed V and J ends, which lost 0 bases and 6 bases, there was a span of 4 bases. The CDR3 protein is CASSLGSNEQFF. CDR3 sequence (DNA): TGTGCCAGCAGCTTGGGCAGCAATGAGCAGTTCTTC.

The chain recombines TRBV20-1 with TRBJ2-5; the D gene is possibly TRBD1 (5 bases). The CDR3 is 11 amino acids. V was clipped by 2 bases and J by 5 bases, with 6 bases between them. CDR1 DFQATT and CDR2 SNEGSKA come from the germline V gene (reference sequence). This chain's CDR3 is CSARKGETQYF. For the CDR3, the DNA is TGCAGTGCTAGAAAGGGGGAGACCCAGTACTTC.

DNA of the CDR3: TGCGCCAGCAGCGGGGGGGCCCCCGTATCGGGGGGCTACACCTTC. Its protein product is CASSGGAPVSGGYTF. The chain joins TRBV5-1 to TRBJ1-2; the D gene is possibly TRBD1 (6 bases). Germline V gene sequence: CDR1 SGHRS, CDR2 YFSETQ. V gave up 4 bases and J gave up 8 bases, with 21 bases separating them. CDR3 length: 15 amino acids.

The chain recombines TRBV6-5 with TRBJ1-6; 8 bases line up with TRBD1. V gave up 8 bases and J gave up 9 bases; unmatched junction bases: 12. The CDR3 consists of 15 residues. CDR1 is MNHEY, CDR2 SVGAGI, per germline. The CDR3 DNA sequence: TGTGCCAGCGGGATCCCCGGACAGGGAGGTTCACCCCTCCACTTT. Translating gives CASGIPGQGGSPLHF.

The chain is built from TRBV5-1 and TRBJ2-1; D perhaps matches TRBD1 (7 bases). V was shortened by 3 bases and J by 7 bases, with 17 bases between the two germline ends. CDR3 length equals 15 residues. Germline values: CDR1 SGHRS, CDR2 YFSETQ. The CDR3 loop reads CASSSGGLSANEQFF. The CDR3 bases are TGCGCCAGCAGCTCAGGGGGGCTTTCCGCGAATGAGCAGTTCTTC.

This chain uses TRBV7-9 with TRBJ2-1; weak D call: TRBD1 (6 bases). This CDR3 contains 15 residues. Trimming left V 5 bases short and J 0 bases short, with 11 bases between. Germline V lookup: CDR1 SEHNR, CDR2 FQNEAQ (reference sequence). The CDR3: CASSEGQFSYNEQFF. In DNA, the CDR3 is TGTGCCAGCAGCGAAGGACAGTTCTCCTACAATGAGCAGTTCTTC.